This is a list of T cell receptor beta chains from one sample in a study of beta chain features in type 1 diabetes. The repertoire was sequenced with immunoSEQ multiplex PCR; TCRdb's copy has only in-frame clones and lacks some. The sample has about 220,000 clones, approximately 11% seen once. The source material was central memory CD4+ T cells from blood. All receptors come from a man aged 18 to 35 in good health. CDR3s include the opening cysteine and the closing phenylalanine or tryptophan. D genes are given only for firm matches. Some rows have no size entry. The others give once, few or many, or a class for an expanded clone.

-	TRBV30	TRBJ2-1	many	TGTGCCTGGAGCGACGGCAGGGGCCCCCCGTTCTTC	CAWSDGRGPPFF
-	TRBV7-2	TRBJ2-7	few	TGTGCCAGCAGCTTAAGCTCCTACGAGCAGTACTTC	CASSLSSYEQYF
TRBD1	TRBV4-1	TRBJ2-6	-	TGCGCCAGCAGCCAAGAGGGACAGGGGGCGAAGGGGGCCAACGTCCTGACTTTC	CASSQEGQGAKGANVLTF
-	TRBV30	TRBJ1-1	few	TGTGCCTGGAGGTTCTCAGGGTGGGAGGTTGGCACTGAAGCTTTCTTT	CAWRFSGWEVGTEAFF
-	TRBV28	TRBJ2-1	-	TGTGCCAGCAGTCAACGGACTTTTCTTAGGCCCCTTGAGCAGTTCTTC	CASSQRTFLRPLEQFF
-	TRBV7-2	TRBJ2-3	-	TGTGCCAGCAGCTTAGTCTCCCGGACAGATACGCAGTATTTT	CASSLVSRTDTQYF
-	TRBV19	TRBJ1-2	few	TGTGCCAGTAGTATAGGGACGGACTATGGCTACACCTTC	CASSIGTDYGYTF
-	TRBV18	TRBJ2-4	many	TGTGCCAGCTCACCAGATTTTAGGGACATTCAGTACTTC	CASSPDFRDIQYF
TRBD1	TRBV5-1	TRBJ2-2	-	TGCGCCAGCACCCGGGGACAGGGCACCGGGGAGCTGTTTTTT	CASTRGQGTGELFF
TRBD1	TRBV2	TRBJ1-2	-	TGTGCCAGCAGTGGACAGGGTGGGGAGTATGGCTACACCTTC	CASSGQGGEYGYTF
TRBD1	TRBV5-6	TRBJ1-5	few	TGTGCCAGCAGCGGCGGGACAGGGGATAGCAATCAGCCCCAGCATTTT	CASSGGTGDSNQPQHF
-	TRBV29-1	TRBJ2-7	-	TGCAGCGTTGAAGAGCGCGCCGGGTGGGGATTGGACGAGCAGTACTTC	CSVEERAGWGLDEQYF
TRBD2	TRBV29-1	TRBJ2-3	many	TGCAGCGTCCGGGAGGGGTCAGATACGCAGTATTTT	CSVREGSDTQYF
TRBD2	TRBV12-5	TRBJ2-7	few	TGTGCTAGTGCCAAAGGTGGGACTAGCGGATACGAGCAGTACTTC	CASAKGGTSGYEQYF
-	TRBV7-2	TRBJ2-3	few	TGTGCCAGCAGCTTAGGGTCGAGCACAGATACGCAGTATTTT	CASSLGSSTDTQYF
-	TRBV20-1	TRBJ2-3	-	TGCAGTGCTAGCGGTACAGATACGCAGTATTTT	CSASGTDTQYF
-	TRBV28	TRBJ2-1	-	TGTGCCAGCAGTCTGACGGGACTGTGGAGGAATGAGCAGTTCTTC	CASSLTGLWRNEQFF
TRBD1	TRBV2	TRBJ1-1	few	TGTGCCAGCAGTGGACAGGGGAACACTGAAGCTTTCTTT	CASSGQGNTEAFF
-	TRBV5-4	TRBJ2-7	many	TGTGCCAGCAGCTTACAGGAGTACGAGCAGTACTTC	CASSLQEYEQYF
-	TRBV2	TRBJ2-6	-	TGTGCCAGCAGTGAGAGTTCTGGGGCCAACGTCCTGACTTTC	CASSESSGANVLTF
TRBD1	TRBV29-1	TRBJ2-1	many	TGCAGCGCTGGGACAGAGATCTACAATGAGCAGTTCTTC	CSAGTEIYNEQFF
-	TRBV28	TRBJ2-1	-	TGTGCCAGCAGTTTGAGCCGTAGCTCCTACAATGAGCAGTTCTTC	CASSLSRSSYNEQFF
-	TRBV7-2	TRBJ2-1	few	TGTGCCAGCAGCTTATGGGCCTACAATGAGCAGTTCTTC	CASSLWAYNEQFF
-	TRBV10-3	TRBJ2-7	few	TGTGCCATCAGGACAGACGGATCCTACGAGCAGTACTTC	CAIRTDGSYEQYF
TRBD2	TRBV5-1	TRBJ2-1	-	TGCGCCAGCAGCTTGGCACTAGCGGGATTCTCGCCGGGCACAAATGAGCAGTTCTTC	CASSLALAGFSPGTNEQFF
-	TRBV23-1	TRBJ1-4	many	TGCGCCAGCAGTCAACGAACAGGGAACATAGCGGATGCAACTAATGAAAAACTGTTTTTT	CASSQRTGNIADATNEKLFF
-	TRBV7-2	TRBJ2-3	few	TGTGCCAGCAGCCCCAGCCGGGTCACAGATACGCAGTATTTT	CASSPSRVTDTQYF
TRBD1	TRBV15	TRBJ2-5	-	TGTGCCACCAGCAGAGCCCCCGGACAGGGGGGGGTAAAGACCCAGTACTTC	CATSRAPGQGGVKTQYF
-	TRBV5-6	TRBJ1-2	-	TGTGCCAGCAGCCCAGGGGTAGGGCTAAGGATCACTGGCTACACCTTC	CASSPGVGLRITGYTF
-	TRBV5-1	TRBJ2-3	-	TGCGCCAGCAGCCGGCAGCCTGCAGATACGCAGTATTTT	CASSRQPADTQYF
-	TRBV4-3	TRBJ2-5	many	TGCGCCAGCAGCCAGACGGGACGGCAACGAGAGACCCAGTACTTC	CASSQTGRQRETQYF
-	TRBV4-3	TRBJ2-6	few	TGCGCCAGCAGCCGCGCGGGCTCTGGGGCCAACGTCCTGACTTTC	CASSRAGSGANVLTF
-	TRBV27	TRBJ1-5	many	TGTGCCAGCAGTCCAAACGGGGATAGCAATCAGCCCCAGCATTTT	CASSPNGDSNQPQHF
TRBD1	TRBV27	TRBJ2-7	-	TGTGCCAGCAGTTTACAGGGGGCAAGCCACGAGCAGTACTTC	CASSLQGASHEQYF
-	TRBV15	TRBJ1-3	many	TGTGCCACCAGAACAGGTCTCGAGGACACCATATATTTT	CATRTGLEDTIYF
-	TRBV6-5	TRBJ1-1	-	TGTGCCAGCAGAGGCGCAGGGTCGGCCGCTTTCTTT	CASRGAGSAAFF
-	TRBV7-8	TRBJ2-3	-	TGTGCCAGCAGCCCCCACTCGGGAGATACGCAGTATTTT	CASSPHSGDTQYF
TRBD1	TRBV28	TRBJ1-1	-	TGTGCCAGCAGACGAAGGGGGCTCCTGGACAGGGGGAACACTGAAGCTTTCTTT	CASRRRGLLDRGNTEAFF
TRBD2	TRBV4-1	TRBJ2-5	few	TGCGCCAGCAGCCCCGGGACTAGAGAAGAGACCCAGTACTTC	CASSPGTREETQYF
-	TRBV27	TRBJ2-1	-	TGTGCCAGCAGCCTAAGGTGGCAGGGCAATGAGCAGTTCTTC	CASSLRWQGNEQFF
-	TRBV28	TRBJ1-5	few	TGTGCCAGCGACCGAACAGGGAGCCAGCCCCAGCATTTT	CASDRTGSQPQHF
TRBD2	TRBV7-8	TRBJ2-3	-	TGTGCCAGCAGCTCATCCCGGACTAGCACCGATACGCAGTATTTT	CASSSSRTSTDTQYF
TRBD1	TRBV2	TRBJ1-4	-	TGTGCCAGCAGAAATGGACAGGGCGAAAAACTGTTTTTT	CASRNGQGEKLFF
TRBD1	TRBV2	TRBJ2-3	many	TGTGCCAGCAGCGGTCTGACAGGGGGAGGACCAGATACGCAGTATTTT	CASSGLTGGGPDTQYF
-	TRBV9	TRBJ2-1	few	TGTGCCAGCAGCTTGACCCGGGCCTACAATGAGCAGTTCTTC	CASSLTRAYNEQFF
TRBD1	TRBV7-2	TRBJ2-7	-	TGTGCCAGCAGTTACGGGACAGCGACCTACGAGCAGTACTTC	CASSYGTATYEQYF
-	TRBV7-2	TRBJ2-2	-	TGTGCCAGCAGATATACTCCAGGGTCCGGGGAGCTGTTTTTT	CASRYTPGSGELFF
-	TRBV7-8	TRBJ2-1	-	TGTGCCAGCAACAGCCGGGACCGCCAATACAATGAGCAGTTCTTC	CASNSRDRQYNEQFF
-	TRBV15	TRBJ1-3	-	TGTGCCACCAGCGCCATGGGGGGAAACACCATATATTTT	CATSAMGGNTIYF
TRBD2	TRBV30	TRBJ2-1	few	TGTGCCTGGAGTGTACTAGCGACCTACAATGAGCAGTTCTTC	CAWSVLATYNEQFF
-	TRBV11-1	TRBJ2-3	many	TGTGCCAGCACGCTCGGGAGTGGGACGCAGTATTTT	CASTLGSGTQYF
-	TRBV5-1	TRBJ2-7	-	TGCGCCAGCAGCGCCCGGGACTTCCCCTACGAGCAGTACTTC	CASSARDFPYEQYF
TRBD1	TRBV4-1	TRBJ1-5	-	TGTGCCAGCAGCCAAGACACAGGGGGGACCCAGCATTTT	CASSQDTGGTQHF
TRBD2	TRBV30	TRBJ2-4	few	TGTGCCTGGACTACACCCCTGGGGGGGAGAAGATTGGCCAAAAACATTCAGTACTTC	CAWTTPLGGRRLAKNIQYF
TRBD1	TRBV7-7	TRBJ2-6	-	TGTGCTAGCAGCCCATCGACAGGGGGCCTCTCTGGGGCCAACGTCCTGACTTTC	CASSPSTGGLSGANVLTF